This TCR beta chain is from a study of T cell responses to AZD1222 COVID-19 vaccine. At the level of the study: Investigators merged groups given second doses at roughly 4 or roughly 12 weeks. The study, taken as a whole, reports: Among the donors, most were white British and more were female, and clonal diversity was possibly underestimated. The study found Spike-specific TCR breadth and depth rose after two AZD1222 doses. Spike-wide coverage was observed for vaccine-associated CD4 TCRs, with dominant responses at 160-218 and 743-854.

Assay: immunoSEQ multiplex PCR; the TCRdb copy retains only in-frame clones and omits some. The table has about 100,000 clones, under 95% seen once; the top ten hold around 20%. As regards this clone: The antigen is undetermined.

The germline gives CDR1 SGHNT, CDR2 YYREEE (reference sequence). The ends were cut back, 0 bases at V and 0 bases at J, with 15 bases in the middle. The CDR3 is 18 amino acids. The source was peripheral blood, collected on day 0 of AZD1222 vaccination. This sequence joins TRBV5-4 and TRBJ2-2; tentatively, D is TRBD1 (6 bases). This clonotype was obtained from an adult in good health. The DNA of the CDR3 is TGTGCCAGCAGCTTGGCTCGGGGATGGGGGCCGAACACCGGGGAGCTGTTTTTT. Protein: CASSLARGWGPNTGELFF. The whole variable domain, remainder taken from reference TRBV5-4 and TRBJ2-2, is ETGVTQSPTHLIKTRGQQVTLRCSSQSGHNTVSWYQQALGQGPQFIFQYYREEENGRGNFPPRFSGLQFPNYSSELNVNALELDDSALYLCASSLARGWGPNTGELFFGEGSRLTVL.